Listed below are T cell receptor beta chains from one sample, sequenced in a study of cytomegalovirus exposure and HLA in healthy donors. Profiled with immunoSEQ multiplex PCR; TCRdb holds only in-frame clones, not every one. The sample has some 150,000 clones; approximately 90% are singletons. Material: PBMCs. These receptors came from a woman under 40 in good health and CMV-seronegative. CDR3s include the opening cysteine and the closing phenylalanine or tryptophan. The D gene is left open where the match is weak. Expanded clones are given a class, and other clones once, few, many or no size at all.

D: TRBD2
size: once
V: TRBV6-7
J: TRBJ2-1
DNA: TGTGCCAACCCGCCGGCGGGGGATCCTTACAATGAGCAGTTCTTC
CDR3: CANPPAGDPYNEQFF

D: TRBD1
size: -
V: TRBV11-3
J: TRBJ1-1
DNA: TGTGCCAGCAGCTCCCAGGGGGCTGGCACTGAAGCTTTCTTT
CDR3: CASSSQGAGTEAFF

D: TRBD1
size: -
V: TRBV7-9
J: TRBJ1-3
DNA: TGTGCCACAAACAGGGGGCCGTCTGGAAACACCATATATTTT
CDR3: CATNRGPSGNTIYF

D: -
size: -
V: TRBV5-4
J: TRBJ2-1
DNA: TGTGCCAGCAGCGGGTGGACAGATAAAAGCTACAATGAGCAGTTCTTC
CDR3: CASSGWTDKSYNEQFF

D: TRBD2
size: -
V: TRBV27
J: TRBJ2-7
DNA: TGTGCCAGCAGTTTAGGGACTAGCGGGGCTCGCGAGCAGTACTTC
CDR3: CASSLGTSGAREQYF

D: TRBD1
size: -
V: TRBV2
J: TRBJ1-2
DNA: TGTGCCAGCAGTGAAAGGGGAAGGGGACAGAACTATGGCTACACCTTC
CDR3: CASSERGRGQNYGYTF

D: -
size: -
V: TRBV30
J: TRBJ2-7
DNA: TGTGCCTGGAGTTCGACAGGCTACGAGCAGTACTTC
CDR3: CAWSSTGYEQYF

D: -
size: -
V: TRBV7-9
J: TRBJ1-1
DNA: TGTGCCAGCAGCTTAGGGATGGGGGGGCTGAACACTGAAGCTTTCTTT
CDR3: CASSLGMGGLNTEAFF

D: -
size: -
V: TRBV5-6
J: TRBJ2-5
DNA: TGTGCCAGCAGCTCCCAGGGTAGGATTGAGACCCAGTACTTC
CDR3: CASSSQGRIETQYF

D: TRBD1
size: once
V: TRBV19
J: TRBJ1-5
DNA: TGTGCCAGTCATGCGCAGGGGGCGAGCAATCAGCCCCAGCATTTT
CDR3: CASHAQGASNQPQHF

D: -
size: -
V: TRBV7-9
J: TRBJ1-1
DNA: TGTGCCAGCAGTGGGGGGTCTGAAGCTTTCTTT
CDR3: CASSGGSEAFF

D: TRBD1
size: -
V: TRBV18
J: TRBJ2-7
DNA: TGTGCCAGCTCACCGGGACAGACCTACGAGCAGTACTTC
CDR3: CASSPGQTYEQYF

D: TRBD1
size: -
V: TRBV29-1
J: TRBJ2-3
DNA: TGCAGCGTCGACAGGGGTTCAGATACGCAGTATTTT
CDR3: CSVDRGSDTQYF

D: -
size: -
V: TRBV5-4
J: TRBJ1-6
DNA: TGTGCCAGCAGCTCTGCTAGGGCAGGGGCGGGTTCACCCCTCCACTTT
CDR3: CASSSARAGAGSPLHF

D: TRBD1
size: -
V: TRBV19
J: TRBJ2-3
DNA: TGTGCCAGTTCAACAGGGGGCCTCCCGGATACGCAGTATTTT
CDR3: CASSTGGLPDTQYF

D: TRBD2
size: -
V: TRBV28
J: TRBJ2-3
DNA: TGTGCCAGCAGTTTCGGGGGGGAGGGCCTAACAGATACGCAGTATTTT
CDR3: CASSFGGEGLTDTQYF

D: TRBD1
size: -
V: TRBV7-9
J: TRBJ1-5
DNA: TGTGCCAGCAGCTTAGCGGAGACAGGGGGGAATCAGCCCCAGCATTTT
CDR3: CASSLAETGGNQPQHF

D: TRBD1
size: -
V: TRBV2
J: TRBJ1-6
DNA: TGTGCCAGCAGATCCGGGACAGATTCTTCACCCCTCCACTTT
CDR3: CASRSGTDSSPLHF

D: -
size: -
V: TRBV6-1
J: TRBJ1-5
DNA: TGTGCCAGCAGTGAAGCTGGAGGACTTAGCAATCAGCCCCAGCATTTT
CDR3: CASSEAGGLSNQPQHF

D: TRBD2
size: -
V: TRBV4-1
J: TRBJ2-5
DNA: TGCGCCAGCAGCCAAGACCGACTAGCGGGGGGGCCTCGTCTCGCACAAGAGACCCAGTACTTC
CDR3: CASSQDRLAGGPRLAQETQYF

D: TRBD1
size: -
V: TRBV25-1
J: TRBJ1-1
DNA: TGTGCCAGCAGTTTCCGGGACAGGGGTAACACTGAAGCTTTCTTT
CDR3: CASSFRDRGNTEAFF

D: -
size: -
V: TRBV28
J: TRBJ1-1
DNA: TGTGCCAGCAGCCCCGGCGGGGTTAACACTGAAGCTTTCTTT
CDR3: CASSPGGVNTEAFF

D: TRBD2
size: -
V: TRBV2
J: TRBJ2-1
DNA: TGTGCCAGCAGTCTCGGGACTAGCGGAGGGGATGAGCAGTTCTTC
CDR3: CASSLGTSGGDEQFF

D: TRBD1
size: -
V: TRBV16
J: TRBJ1-1
DNA: TGTGCCAGCAGCCAGTACAGGGGGGTCGGTGAAGCTTTCTTT
CDR3: CASSQYRGVGEAFF

D: -
size: -
V: TRBV10-3
J: TRBJ2-6
DNA: TGTGCCATCAGTGACCAGGAGGGCTCTGGGGCCAACGTCCTGACTTTC
CDR3: CAISDQEGSGANVLTF

D: -
size: -
V: TRBV2
J: TRBJ2-5
DNA: TGTGCCAGCAGGGCGGGGGGACAGGGTATCCAAGAGACCCAGTACTTC
CDR3: CASRAGGQGIQETQYF

D: TRBD1
size: -
V: TRBV19
J: TRBJ1-1
DNA: TGTGCCAGTAGTACTTCGACAGGGAGAGTAGGGAACACTGAAGCTTTCTTT
CDR3: CASSTSTGRVGNTEAFF

D: -
size: -
V: TRBV9
J: TRBJ1-4
DNA: TGTGCCAGCAGCGCCCGCCGGGACATCATTAATGAAAAACTGTTTTTT
CDR3: CASSARRDIINEKLFF

D: -
size: -
V: TRBV28
J: TRBJ1-1
DNA: TGTGCCAGCACCACCGGGGGGCACGAGAACACTGAAGCTTTCTTT
CDR3: CASTTGGHENTEAFF

D: -
size: -
V: TRBV9
J: TRBJ2-1
DNA: TGTGCCAGTAGCTACAATGAGCAGTTCTTC
CDR3: CASSYNEQFF

D: TRBD2
size: -
V: TRBV4-1
J: TRBJ2-3
DNA: TGCGCCAGCAGCCTAGCGGGAGGCCTCCAGGGCACAGATACGCAGTATTTT
CDR3: CASSLAGGLQGTDTQYF

D: TRBD2
size: -
V: TRBV19
J: TRBJ2-2
DNA: TGTGCCAGTAGTATTATCCCCGGGACTAGCCGGTCCGGGGAGCTGTTTTTT
CDR3: CASSIIPGTSRSGELFF

D: TRBD1
size: -
V: TRBV15
J: TRBJ1-4
DNA: TGTGCCACCAGCAAATGGGCCTTGGGACAGGGGGACGAAAAACTGTTTTTT
CDR3: CATSKWALGQGDEKLFF

D: TRBD1
size: -
V: TRBV5-6
J: TRBJ1-2
DNA: TGTGCCAGCAGGGGCGGACAGGGGTTGGTTGGCTACACCTTC
CDR3: CASRGGQGLVGYTF

D: TRBD1
size: once
V: TRBV29-1
J: TRBJ2-7
DNA: TGCAGCGTTGGGACAGGGGGCGAGCAGTACTTC
CDR3: CSVGTGGEQYF

D: -
size: -
V: TRBV5-1
J: TRBJ2-7
DNA: TGCGCCAGCAGCCCGGGGTGGACAGGAGGGGGCGAGCAGTACTTC
CDR3: CASSPGWTGGGEQYF

D: TRBD2
size: -
V: TRBV19
J: TRBJ2-3
DNA: TGTGCCAGTAGTATGACTAGCGGGGGGAGAGATACGCAGTATTTT
CDR3: CASSMTSGGRDTQYF

D: -
size: -
V: TRBV29-1
J: TRBJ1-2
DNA: TGCAGCGGTACCAGGGCGAGCCTCCATGGCTACACCTTC
CDR3: CSGTRASLHGYTF

D: TRBD1
size: -
V: TRBV9
J: TRBJ1-3
DNA: TGTGCCAGCAGCGCCACAGGGGGCTTTGGAAACACCATATATTTT
CDR3: CASSATGGFGNTIYF

D: -
size: -
V: TRBV28
J: TRBJ1-5
DNA: TGTGCCAGCAGTTTGAACGACAGGCCGGGGAATCAGCCCCAGCATTTT
CDR3: CASSLNDRPGNQPQHF

D: -
size: -
V: TRBV6-4
J: TRBJ1-6
DNA: TGTGCCAGCAGTGACTCTGGGAGGGGGACACCCCTCCACTTT
CDR3: CASSDSGRGTPLHF

D: -
size: once
V: TRBV28
J: TRBJ1-4
DNA: TGTGCCAGCAGCTTGGGGCTCAATAATGAAAAACTGTTTTTT
CDR3: CASSLGLNNEKLFF

D: -
size: -
V: TRBV11-2
J: TRBJ2-3
DNA: TGTGCCAGCAGCTTAGTCTCTTCCCGAACTAGCACAGATACGCAGTATTTT
CDR3: CASSLVSSRTSTDTQYF

D: -
size: -
V: TRBV19
J: TRBJ1-1
DNA: TGTGCCAGTAGTATTCTTCCAGGGCCAGAAGCTTTCTTT
CDR3: CASSILPGPEAFF

D: TRBD1
size: -
V: TRBV19
J: TRBJ1-1
DNA: TGTGCCAGTAGTGCCCTGACAGGGATTGAGAACACTGAAGCTTTCTTT
CDR3: CASSALTGIENTEAFF

D: -
size: -
V: TRBV29-1
J: TRBJ2-7
DNA: TGCAGCGTTGCCCACCAGGGGAGAACCTACGAGCAGTACTTC
CDR3: CSVAHQGRTYEQYF

D: TRBD1
size: -
V: TRBV28
J: TRBJ1-1
DNA: TGTGCCAGCAGTTTAACAGGGGGATGGACTGAAGCTTTCTTT
CDR3: CASSLTGGWTEAFF

D: -
size: -
V: TRBV5-5
J: TRBJ1-1
DNA: TGTGCCAGCAGCTTGGGCGACACTGAAGCTTTCTTT
CDR3: CASSLGDTEAFF

D: -
size: -
V: TRBV10-2
J: TRBJ2-1
DNA: TGCGCCAGCAGTCGTCAGGGGTTTGAGCAGTTCTTC
CDR3: CASSRQGFEQFF

D: -
size: few
V: TRBV5-1
J: TRBJ2-6
DNA: TGCGCCAGCAGCTTGGGACAGACTGGGGCCAACGTCCTGACTTTC
CDR3: CASSLGQTGANVLTF

D: -
size: -
V: TRBV19
J: TRBJ2-7
DNA: TGTGCCAGTAGTATATGGAGAGGCGAGCAGTACTTC
CDR3: CASSIWRGEQYF

D: TRBD1
size: -
V: TRBV5-1
J: TRBJ1-4
DNA: TGCGCCAGCAGCTTGACAGGGGCAACTAATGAAAAACTGTTTTTT
CDR3: CASSLTGATNEKLFF

D: TRBD1
size: -
V: TRBV2
J: TRBJ1-2
DNA: TGTGCCAGCAGCCGGGACAGGGGGGGCTATGGCTACACCTTC
CDR3: CASSRDRGGYGYTF

D: -
size: few
V: TRBV19
J: TRBJ1-4
DNA: TGTGCCAGTCGAATTACCGCGACAACTAATGAAAAACTGTTTTTT
CDR3: CASRITATTNEKLFF

D: -
size: -
V: TRBV19
J: TRBJ2-2
DNA: TGTGCCAGTAGTACCCCGTGGGAGCTGTTTTTT
CDR3: CASSTPWELFF

D: -
size: -
V: TRBV6-6
J: TRBJ1-2
DNA: TGTGCCAGCAGTTACTCGAGAGGTAACGTGGACTATGGCTACACCTTC
CDR3: CASSYSRGNVDYGYTF